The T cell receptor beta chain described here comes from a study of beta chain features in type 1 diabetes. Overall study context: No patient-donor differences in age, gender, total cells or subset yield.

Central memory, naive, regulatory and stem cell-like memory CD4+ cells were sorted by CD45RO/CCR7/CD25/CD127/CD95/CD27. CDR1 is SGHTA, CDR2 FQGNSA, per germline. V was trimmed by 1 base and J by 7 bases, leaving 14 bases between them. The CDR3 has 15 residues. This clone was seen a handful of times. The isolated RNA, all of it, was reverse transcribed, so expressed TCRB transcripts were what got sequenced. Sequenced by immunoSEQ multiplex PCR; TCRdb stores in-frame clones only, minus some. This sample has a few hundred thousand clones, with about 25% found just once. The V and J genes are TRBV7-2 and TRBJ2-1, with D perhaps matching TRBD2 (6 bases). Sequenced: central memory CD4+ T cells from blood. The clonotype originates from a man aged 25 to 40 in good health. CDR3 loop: CASSLEGGSGNEQFF. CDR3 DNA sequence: TGTGCCAGCAGCTTAGAGGGAGGTTCTGGTAATGAGCAGTTCTTC.